This T cell receptor beta chain was captured by sequencing in a study of blood T cell repertoires in COVID-19. The protocol was immunoSEQ multiplex PCR, while the TCRdb copy is restricted to in-frame clones and leaves out a portion. The repertoire includes more than 25,000 clones, 65% to 70% of them detected once, and around 17% sits in the top ten. In germline, CDR1 is SGHTA, CDR2 FQGNSA. The CDR3 covers 15 residues. V dropped 5 bases and J dropped 1 base, with 14 bases sitting between them. The source material was peripheral blood. The V and J genes are TRBV7-2 and TRBJ1-2; the D is unclear. The TCR sequence derives from a human donor in a cohort sampled during active COVID-19. CDR3 bases: TGTGCCAGCAGCGCGCGACAAGTCTTTAACTATGGCTACACCTTC. It codes for CASSARQVFNYGYTF. Using reference TRBV7-2 and TRBJ1-2 for the parts outside the CDR3, the full variable domain is GAGVSQSPSNKVTEKGKDVELRCDPISGHTALYWYRQSLGQGLEFLIYFQGNSAPDKSGLPSDRFSAERTGGSVSTLTIQRTQQEDSAVYLCASSARQVFNYGYTFGSGTRLTVV.